The 6 T cell receptor beta chains below come from one sample, sequenced in a study of blood T cell repertoires in COVID-19. TCRdb's table, derived via immunoSEQ multiplex PCR, lists solely in-frame clones and lacks some. The data contain 250,000 or so clones, approximately 90% of them seen just once; the ten biggest clones take up 0.95% to 1%. The sample was peripheral blood. Every receptor here comes from a woman aged 40-49 years who had recovered from COVID-19.

The chain joins TRBV14 to TRBJ1-3; D is perhaps TRBD1 (6 bases). Germline assignment: CDR1 SGHDN and CDR2 FVKESK. The CDR3 covers 14 residues. The V and J ends lost 4 bases and 2 bases respectively, with 9 bases between them. The CDR3 DNA reads as TGTGCCAGCAGCCCCCGGACAGCTGGAAACACCATATATTTT. This encodes CASSPRTAGNTIYF.

Judged by abundance, this clone is medium-sized. This chain links TRBV19 with TRBJ2-1; 10 bases are a match to TRBD1. This CDR3 spans 13 amino acids. The J segment lost 9 bases and the V segment lost 10 bases, leaving 9 bases of the junction unmatched. CDR1 is LNHDA, CDR2 SQIVND, per germline (reference sequence). In DNA, the CDR3 is TGTGCCACCAGACAGGGGGCGCTGGGTGAGCAGTTCTTC. It translates to CATRQGALGEQFF.

This chain joins TRBV7-9 and TRBJ1-2; tentatively, D is TRBD1 (5 bases). CDR3 size: 16 residues. The germline CDR1 and CDR2 sequences are SEHNR and FQNEAQ (reference sequence). With 5 bases removed from V and 0 bases from J, the gap between germline ends came to 16 bases. This CDR3 is CASSPPSGDPNYGYTF. CDR3 sequence (DNA): TGTGCCAGCAGCCCACCCTCGGGGGACCCTAACTATGGCTACACCTTC.

V gene TRBV29-1 combines with J gene TRBJ2-5, with TRBD2 identical over 9 bases. The CDR3 consists of 13 residues. V lost 6 bases, J lost 5 bases, and 7 bases stayed unmatched. Germline V CDR1 and CDR2: SQVTM, ANQGSEA. The CDR3 here is CSVRREGRETQYF. The DNA of the CDR3 is TGCAGCGTGCGGCGGGAGGGCCGGGAGACCCAGTACTTC.

The chain recombines TRBV6-5 with TRBJ1-3; possible D gene TRBD1, 5 bases. The CDR3 covers 13 residues. Trimming took off 6 bases at V and 2 bases at J, with 8 bases between the two ends. Per the germline V gene, CDR1 is MNHEY and CDR2 is SVGAGI. The CDR3 region has the DNA TGTGCCAGCAGGCAGGGAACTGGAAACACCATATATTTT. Encoded protein: CASRQGTGNTIYF.

The chain employs TRBV10-3 and TRBJ1-1, with 10 nucleotides matching TRBD1. CDR3 length equals 15 residues. Germline assignment: CDR1 ENHRY and CDR2 SYGVKD. V dropped 4 bases and J dropped 5; count of bases not matched to a gene: 7. The CDR3 nucleotides read TGTGCCATCAGTGGGGACAGGGGCCCCGGAACTGAAGCTTTCTTT. Translating gives CAISGDRGPGTEAFF.